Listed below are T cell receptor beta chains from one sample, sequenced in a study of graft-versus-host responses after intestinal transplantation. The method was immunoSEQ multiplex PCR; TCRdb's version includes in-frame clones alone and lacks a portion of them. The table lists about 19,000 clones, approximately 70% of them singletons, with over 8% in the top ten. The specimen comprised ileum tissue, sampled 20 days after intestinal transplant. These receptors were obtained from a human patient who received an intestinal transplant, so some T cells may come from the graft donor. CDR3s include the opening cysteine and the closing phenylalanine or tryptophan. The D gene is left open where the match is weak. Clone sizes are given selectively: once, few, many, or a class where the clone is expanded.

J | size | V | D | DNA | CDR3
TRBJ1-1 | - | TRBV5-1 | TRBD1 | TGCGCCAGCAGCCCATGGGACAGGGGACAAAACACTGAAGCTTTCTTT | CASSPWDRGQNTEAFF
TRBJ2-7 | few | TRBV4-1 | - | TGCGCCAGCAGCCAAGAGAGCGGTTACAGCTCCTACGAGCAGTACTTC | CASSQESGYSSYEQYF
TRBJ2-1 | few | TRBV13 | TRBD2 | TGTGCCAGCAGCCCGCGAGCTAGCGGTTACGGTGAGCAGTTCTTC | CASSPRASGYGEQFF
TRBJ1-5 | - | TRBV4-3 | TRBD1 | TGCGCCAGCAGCCAAGAAAAAGGGACAGGGTTTCAGCCCCAGCATTTT | CASSQEKGTGFQPQHF
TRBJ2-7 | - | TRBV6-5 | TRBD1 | TGTGCCAGCAGTTTGGGGACAGGTTTCTACGAGCAGTACTTC | CASSLGTGFYEQYF
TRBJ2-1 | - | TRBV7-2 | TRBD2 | TGTGCCAGCAGCTTAGCGTCCGGGGGGGGCTACAATGAGCAGTTCTTC | CASSLASGGGYNEQFF
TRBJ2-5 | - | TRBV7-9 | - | TGTGCCAGCAGCCTCGGACAGTCTCAAGAGACCCAGTACTTC | CASSLGQSQETQYF
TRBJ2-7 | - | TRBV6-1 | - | TGTGCCAGCAGTGTTACTTCTAGCTACGAGCAGTACTTC | CASSVTSSYEQYF
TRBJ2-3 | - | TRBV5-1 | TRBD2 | TGCGCCAGCAGCTCACGGCCTAGCGGAACAGATACGCAGTATTTT | CASSSRPSGTDTQYF
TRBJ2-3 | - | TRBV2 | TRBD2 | TGTGCCAGCACAACGGGCCGGGGGGGTATAGAGGATACGCAGTATTTT | CASTTGRGGIEDTQYF
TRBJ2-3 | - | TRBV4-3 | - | TGCGCCAGCAGCCAGAATAGCGCGTTATACACAGATACGCAGTATTTT | CASSQNSALYTDTQYF
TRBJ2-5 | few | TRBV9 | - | TGTGCCAGCAGCGCCCAAGGGGTCAGGGAGACCCAGTACTTC | CASSAQGVRETQYF
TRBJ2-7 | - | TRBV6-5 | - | TGTGCCAGCAGTTTTGGGCGAGACTCCTACGAGCAGTACTTC | CASSFGRDSYEQYF
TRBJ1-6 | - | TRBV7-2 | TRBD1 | TGTGCCAGCAGCTCCCGGGACAGGGGACTATCCTATAATTCACCCCTCCACTTT | CASSSRDRGLSYNSPLHF
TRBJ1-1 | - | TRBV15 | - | TGTGCCACCAGCAGAGATTACATTCAGGGCTGGTTCACTGAAGCTTTCTTT | CATSRDYIQGWFTEAFF
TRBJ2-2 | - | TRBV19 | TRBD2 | TGTGCCAGTAGTTTCACGGGGGGGATCACCGGGGAGCTGTTTTTT | CASSFTGGITGELFF
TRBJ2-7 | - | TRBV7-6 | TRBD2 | TGTGCCAGCAGCATCGGGGGGACCGAGCAGTACTTC | CASSIGGTEQYF
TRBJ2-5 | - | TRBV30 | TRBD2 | TGTGCCTGGAGGGAGGGAGCGGGGGGAGAAGAGACCCAGTACTTC | CAWREGAGGEETQYF
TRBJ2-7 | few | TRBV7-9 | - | TGTGCCAGCAGCTTATCCTACAGCGGAACCTCCTACGAGCAGTACTTC | CASSLSYSGTSYEQYF
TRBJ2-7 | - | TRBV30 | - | TGTGCCTGGAGTGGGCTCTCCTACGAGCAGTACTTC | CAWSGLSYEQYF
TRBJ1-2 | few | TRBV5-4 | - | TGTGCCAGCAGCGAAACCGGGGACTATGGCTACACCTTC | CASSETGDYGYTF
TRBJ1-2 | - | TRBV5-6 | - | TGTGCCAGCAGCTTCTGGACAGCCTCTAACTATGGCTACACCTTC | CASSFWTASNYGYTF
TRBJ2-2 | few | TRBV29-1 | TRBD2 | TGCAGCGTTGAAGTGGGGGGGGTTGGCACCGGGGAGCTGTTTTTT | CSVEVGGVGTGELFF
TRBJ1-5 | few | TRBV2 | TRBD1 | TGTGCCAGCAGTGCCCCCCTAAATGGACAGGGGAGTTGCAATCAGCCCCAGCATTTT | CASSAPLNGQGSCNQPQHF
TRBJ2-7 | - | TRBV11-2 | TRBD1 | TGTGCCAGCAGCATCCTACAGGGGTACGAGCAGTACTTC | CASSILQGYEQYF
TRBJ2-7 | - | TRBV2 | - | TGTGCCAGCAATCCCAGGGTGGCTACCTACGAGCAGTACTTC | CASNPRVATYEQYF
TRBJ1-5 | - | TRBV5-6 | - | TGTGCCAGCAGCTCCGATCAGGGGTTAGGGGATCAGCCCCAGCATTTT | CASSSDQGLGDQPQHF
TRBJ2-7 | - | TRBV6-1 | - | TGTGCCAGCACCTTCGGGGGCAGGGGGTACGAGCAGTACTTC | CASTFGGRGYEQYF
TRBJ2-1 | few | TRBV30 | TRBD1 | TGTGCCTGGAGTCGGGGGACAGGGGGCAATGAGCAGTTCTTC | CAWSRGTGGNEQFF
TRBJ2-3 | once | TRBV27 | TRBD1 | TGTGCCAGCAGTTTACTAGGACAGGGGGCAGATACGCAGTATTTT | CASSLLGQGADTQYF
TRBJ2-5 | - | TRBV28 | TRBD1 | TGTGCCAGCAGTCCCCGCCGACAGGGAAGCGAGACCCAGTACTTC | CASSPRRQGSETQYF
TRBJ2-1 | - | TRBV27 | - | TGTGCCAGCAGTTTATCTCGTCTTGCGGAGCAGTTCTTC | CASSLSRLAEQFF
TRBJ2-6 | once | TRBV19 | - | TGTGCCAGTAGTATGGGACTCTCTGGGGCCAACGTCCTGACTTTC | CASSMGLSGANVLTF
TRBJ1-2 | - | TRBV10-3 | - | TGTGCCATCAGTGAGTCCCCAGGGTCCTATGGCTACACCTTC | CAISESPGSYGYTF
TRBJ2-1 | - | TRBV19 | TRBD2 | TGTGCCAGTAATAGCGGGGGGGGATACAATGAGCAGTTCTTC | CASNSGGGYNEQFF
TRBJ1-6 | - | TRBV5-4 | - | TGTGCCAGCAGCGGGGGAGGGTCCTATAATTCACCCCTCCACTTT | CASSGGGSYNSPLHF
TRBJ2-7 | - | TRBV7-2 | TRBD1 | TGTGCCAGCAGCAAAGTAGAGACGGGACAGGGAATTTACGAGCAGTACTTC | CASSKVETGQGIYEQYF
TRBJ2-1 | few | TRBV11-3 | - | TGTGCCAGCAGCTTTTGGCATGAGCAGTTCTTC | CASSFWHEQFF
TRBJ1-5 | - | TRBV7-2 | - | TGTGCCAGCAGCCAGGCCAGGGAATATCAGCCCCAGCATTTT | CASSQAREYQPQHF
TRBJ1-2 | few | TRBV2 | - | TGTGCCAGCATCCCCTTCCCCCCCCTTGTTAAAGGCTACACCTTC | CASIPFPPLVKGYTF
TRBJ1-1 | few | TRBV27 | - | TGTGCCAGCAGTTCCCAGGGGTCGGGAACTGAAGCTTTCTTT | CASSSQGSGTEAFF
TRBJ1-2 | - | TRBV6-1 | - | TGTGCCAGCAGTGAAGGGACGGGGGAAAAGGGCTACACCTTC | CASSEGTGEKGYTF
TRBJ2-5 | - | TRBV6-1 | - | TGTGCCAGCAATACAGGCAACTACCAAGAGACCCAGTACTTC | CASNTGNYQETQYF
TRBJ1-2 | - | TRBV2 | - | TGTGCCAGCATATCCCTTAGGAGAAGCTATGGCTACACCTTC | CASISLRRSYGYTF
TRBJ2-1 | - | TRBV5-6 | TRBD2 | TGTGCCAGCAGCCCCATAACTAGCGGGAGCTCCTACAATGAGCAGTTCTTC | CASSPITSGSSYNEQFF
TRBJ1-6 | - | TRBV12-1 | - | TGTGCCAGCAGCTTCTTCCGGGATTATAATTCACCCCTCCACTTT | CASSFFRDYNSPLHF
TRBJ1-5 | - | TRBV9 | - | TGTGCCAGCAGTGTTGGGGCGGGGCGGAATCAGCCCCAGCATTTT | CASSVGAGRNQPQHF
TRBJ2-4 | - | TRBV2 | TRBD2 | TGTGCCGGACTAGCGGGGGCTAATAAAAACATTCAGTACTTC | CAGLAGANKNIQYF
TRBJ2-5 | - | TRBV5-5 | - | TGTGCCAGCAGCTCGGTGACTAGGCATCAGGAGACCCAGTACTTC | CASSSVTRHQETQYF
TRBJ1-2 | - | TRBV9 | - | TGTGCCAGCAGCGTAGTTGTGAACAGTGCGATTTATGGCTACACCTTC | CASSVVVNSAIYGYTF
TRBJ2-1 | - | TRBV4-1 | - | TGCGCCAGCAGCTGGCAGGGGAGACTAGCCACGAGATCCTACAATGAGCAGTTCTTC | CASSWQGRLATRSYNEQFF
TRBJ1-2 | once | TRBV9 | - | TGTGCCAGCAGCCCCCACCAGGGCTATGGCTACACCTTC | CASSPHQGYGYTF